What follows are 19 T cell receptor beta chains derived from one specimen sequenced in a study of T-cell reconstitution after alpha-beta-depleted transplantation in children. Preparation of the TCRbeta library used unique molecular identifiers. TCRdb recomputed calls from the PCR reads with MiXCR, one row per CDR3 protein. The table has 150,000 to 250,000 distinct CDR3 sequences, around 5.9% seen once. The input for sequencing was PBMCs, taken before TCRalphabeta/CD19-depleted stem cell transplant. The receptors derive from a girl under two years old with combined immunodeficiency, due to receive a stem cell transplant.

The sample holds many counts of this clonotype. This chain links TRBV12-3 or TRBV12-4 with TRBJ2-5; maybe TRBD1 (6 bases). CDR3 size: 13 residues. V lost 8 bases and J 5 bases, leaving 15 bases between the germline ends. CDR3 nucleotides: TGTGCCAGCGGGCCGAAAGACAGGGAGACCCAGTACTTC. This sequence encodes CASGPKDRETQYF.

CDR3 region: CSVVTGQGAQEQYF. Here the CDR3 DNA reads TGCAGCGTTGTGACGGGACAGGGGGCGCAGGAGCAGTACTTC. The gene calls are TRBV29-1 and TRBJ2-7; 12 nucleotides line up with TRBD1. Germline V gene data show CDR1 as SQVTM and CDR2 as ANQGSEA. Trimming removed 4 bases from V and 7 bases from J; junction bases left unmatched: 8. CDR3 length: 14 amino acids.

This clonotype was found many times. The rearrangement links TRBV20-1 to TRBJ2-7; the match to TRBD1 covers 7 bases. The CDR3 runs 14 residues. With V trimmed by 3 bases and J by 4 bases, 9 bases remained unmatched. Germline CDR1 is DFQATT and CDR2 is SNEGSKA (reference sequence). The CDR3 DNA reads as TGCAGTGCTAGCAGACAGGGCCCTGGGTACGAGCAGTACTTC. Translation gives CSASRQGPGYEQYF.

This clonotype was observed many times. The V gene is TRBV5-1, the J gene TRBJ2-1, with D possibly being TRBD2 (5 bases). From germline, CDR1 is SGHRS and CDR2 YFSETQ. The V end was cut by 4 bases, the J end by 13 bases, with 12 bases between. The CDR3 spans 11 residues. CDR3: CASSLRGTQFF. Here the CDR3 DNA reads TGCGCCAGCAGCCTCCGGGGTACTCAGTTCTTC.

Ten or more counts support this clonotype. This rearrangement joins TRBV12-3 or TRBV12-4 to TRBJ2-1; 8 nucleotides line up with TRBD2. The CDR3 consists of 16 residues. The ends lost 7 bases at V and 5 bases at J; junction bases unmatched: 13. The CDR3 spells CASKRLAGLPDNEQFF. The CDR3, as DNA: TGTGCCAGCAAAAGGCTAGCGGGCTTACCCGACAATGAGCAGTTCTTC.

Ten or more counts support this clonotype. The chain is built from TRBV28 and TRBJ1-5; maybe TRBD1 (6 bases). This CDR3 is built from 15 residues. V was cut by 3 bases and J by 5 bases, with 14 bases left in between. Germline V CDR1 and CDR2: MDHEN, SYDVKM. The CDR3 DNA reads as TGTGCCAGCAGTTTTGACAGGACGGTGTATCAGCCCCAGCATTTT. It yields the protein CASSFDRTVYQPQHF.

This clonotype was seen many times. The V call is TRBV29-1, the J call TRBJ2-7; 14 nucleotides match TRBD2. With 3 bases clipped from V and 3 bases from J, the junction kept 4 bases outside the gene matches. The germline CDR1 and CDR2 sequences are SQVTM and ANQGSEA. This CDR3 contains 15 residues. CDR3 sequence (DNA): TGCAGCGTTGATGGGGGACTAGCGGGGGACTACGAGCAGTACTTC. Its translation: CSVDGGLAGDYEQYF.

This clonotype came up many times. This rearrangement joins TRBV12-3 or TRBV12-4 to TRBJ2-1; 8 bases align to TRBD2. This CDR3 is built from 16 residues. With 7 bases clipped from V and 4 bases from J, the junction kept 12 bases outside the gene matches. CDR3 sequence (DNA): TGTGCCAGCACGGCTGTGAGCGGGAGCCATTACAATGAGCAGTTCTTC. It is translated as CASTAVSGSHYNEQFF.

This clonotype was observed a few times. This chain links TRBV2 with TRBJ2-1; D is unclear. V was cut by 4 bases and J by 2 bases, with 12 bases left in between. From germline, CDR1 is SNHLY and CDR2 FYNNEI. The CDR3 is made up of 15 amino acids. This chain's CDR3 is CASSVFSPAYNEQFF. In DNA, the CDR3 is TGTGCCAGCAGTGTTTTCAGCCCGGCCTACAATGAGCAGTTCTTC. Combining the CDR3 with reference TRBV2 and TRBJ2-1 gives the whole variable domain EPEVTQTPSHQVTQMGQEVILRCVPISNHLYFYWYRQILGQKVEFLVSFYNNEISEKSEIFDDQFSVERPDGSNFTLKIRSTKLEDSAMYFCASSVFSPAYNEQFFGPGTRLTVL.

This clonotype was picked up many times. The J gene is TRBJ1-3, the V gene TRBV29-1; the D is unclear. This CDR3 contains 16 residues. In germline, CDR1 is SQVTM, CDR2 ANQGSEA. Deletions cut 2 bases from V and 8 bases from J, with 22 bases between. The CDR3: CSVESVSPSGLDTIYF. CDR3 DNA: TGCAGCGTTGAATCGGTCTCCCCTTCTGGGTTGGACACCATATATTTT.

Ten or more counts support this clonotype. This sequence joins TRBV7-2 and TRBJ2-7; TRBD2 agrees at 8 bases. CDR1 and CDR2 from the germline V gene are SGHTA and FQGNSA. CDR3 length equals 14 residues. Losses at the gene ends were 8 bases for V and 2 bases for J; bases not matched to a gene: 8. The CDR3 loop reads CASCPAGAAYEQYF. The CDR3 DNA sequence: TGTGCCAGCTGCCCAGCGGGAGCAGCCTACGAGCAGTACTTC.

The genes are TRBV2 and TRBJ1-6; no definite D call. Trimming stripped 4 bases from V and 6 bases from J, with 13 bases between. The CDR3 is 15 amino acids. Germline CDR1 reads SNHLY; CDR2 reads FYNNEI. CDR3 sequence reads: CASSAPNVFNSPLHF. The CDR3 DNA is TGTGCCAGCAGTGCACCGAATGTCTTTAATTCACCCCTCCACTTT. The full variable domain, its missing parts supplied by reference TRBV2 and TRBJ1-6, is EPEVTQTPSHQVTQMGQEVILRCVPISNHLYFYWYRQILGQKVEFLVSFYNNEISEKSEIFDDQFSVERPDGSNFTLKIRSTKLEDSAMYFCASSAPNVFNSPLHFGNGTRLTVT.

The sample holds many counts of this clonotype. The V and J genes are TRBV7-2 and TRBJ2-3; 8 nucleotides line up with TRBD1. V lost 3 bases and J lost 1; bases outside the gene matches: 3. Germline V gene sequence: CDR1 SGHTA, CDR2 FQGNSA. CDR3 length: 15 residues. The CDR3 sequence is CASSFRTGRTDTQYF. The CDR3 DNA follows: TGTGCCAGCAGCTTCCGGACAGGGCGCACAGATACGCAGTATTTT. Drawing the rest from reference TRBV7-2 and TRBJ2-3, the complete variable domain is GAGVSQSPSNKVTEKGKDVELRCDPISGHTALYWYRQSLGQGLEFLIYFQGNSAPDKSGLPSDRFSAERTGGSVSTLTIQRTQQEDSAVYLCASSFRTGRTDTQYFGPGTRLTVL.

This clonotype showed up many times. The chain has TRBV5-1 and TRBJ2-6; D ambiguous. The CDR3 loop spans 16 amino acids. V was trimmed by 1 base and J by 4 bases, leaving 12 bases between them. Germline-derived CDR1 and CDR2 are SGHRS and YFSETQ. CDR3 coding DNA: TGCGCCAGCAGCTTGAATTGGGCGAGGGGGGCCAACGTCCTGACTTTC. Protein: CASSLNWARGANVLTF. The full variable domain, in which reference TRBV5-1 and TRBJ2-6 provide the parts outside the CDR3, is KAGVTQTPRYLIKTRGQQVTLSCSPISGHRSVSWYQQTPGQGLQFLFEYFSETQRNKGNFPGRFSGRQFSNSRSEMNVSTLELGDSALYLCASSLNWARGANVLTFGAGSRLTVL.

Many counts were recorded for this clonotype. This rearrangement joins TRBV7-6 to TRBJ1-3; D possibly corresponds to TRBD1 (5 bases). Trimming pared 4 bases from V and 6 bases from J, leaving 16 bases between. The CDR3 length is 15 residues. Germline V lookup: CDR1 SGHVS, CDR2 FNYEAQ. The CDR3 bases are TGTGCCAGCAGCTCGCTTAGAGGGGAAGCAAACACCATATATTTT. Translating it yields CASSSLRGEANTIYF.

The chain couples TRBV29-1 to TRBJ1-1; D ambiguous. CDR3 length: 13 amino acids. Trimming removed 5 bases from V and 0 bases from J, with 10 bases in between. Germline-derived CDR1 and CDR2 are SQVTM and ANQGSEA. Written as DNA, the CDR3 is TGCAGCGTTATCCCCGGGTTGAACACTGAAGCTTTCTTT. Translation: CSVIPGLNTEAFF.

This clonotype was recorded many times. CDR3 loop: CASSASAGGQETQYF. Here the CDR3 DNA reads TGTGCCAGCAGTGCTTCGGCGGGGGGCCAAGAGACCCAGTACTTC. This chain links TRBV12-3 or TRBV12-4 with TRBJ2-5; 8 bases map to TRBD2. Trimming took 5 bases from V and 1 from J; bases not matched to a gene: 6. This CDR3 is 15 amino acids long.

Many counts were recorded for this clonotype. The chain carries TRBV12-3 or TRBV12-4 and TRBJ2-7; D is undetermined. The CDR3 loop spans 13 amino acids. V lost 3 bases to trimming and J lost 3 bases, with 9 bases between them. CDR3 loop: CASSFRIVYEQYF. The CDR3 region has the DNA TGTGCCAGCAGTTTTAGAATCGTCTACGAGCAGTACTTC.

This clonotype was detected many times. The DNA for the CDR3 is TGCGCCAGCAGCTGGATCGGACAGGGGAAAACTGAAGCTTTCTTT. This gives the protein CASSWIGQGKTEAFF. V gene TRBV5-1 combines with J gene TRBJ1-1; 9 nucleotides align to TRBD1. The CDR3 runs to 15 residues. V lost 3 bases to trimming and J lost 5 bases; unmatched junction nucleotides: 8. From germline, CDR1 is SGHRS and CDR2 YFSETQ.